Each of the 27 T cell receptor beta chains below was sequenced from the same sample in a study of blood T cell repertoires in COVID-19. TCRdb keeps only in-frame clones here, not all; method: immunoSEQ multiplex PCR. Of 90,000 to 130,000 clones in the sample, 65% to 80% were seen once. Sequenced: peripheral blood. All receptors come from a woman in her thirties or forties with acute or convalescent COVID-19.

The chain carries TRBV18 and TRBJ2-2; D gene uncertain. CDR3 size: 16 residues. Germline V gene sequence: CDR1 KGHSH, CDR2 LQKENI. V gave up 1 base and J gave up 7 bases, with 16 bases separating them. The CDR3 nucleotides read TGTGCCAGCTCACCACTAATCCTGGCTAGTAACGGGGAGCTGTTTTTT. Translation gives CASSPLILASNGELFF.

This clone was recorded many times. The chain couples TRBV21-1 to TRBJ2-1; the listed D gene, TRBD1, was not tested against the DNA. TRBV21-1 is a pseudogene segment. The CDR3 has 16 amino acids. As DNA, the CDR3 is TGTGCCAGCAGCAAATCCGGTAGGGGAAGGGTCGATGAGCAGTTCTTC. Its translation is CASSKSGRGRVDEQFF.

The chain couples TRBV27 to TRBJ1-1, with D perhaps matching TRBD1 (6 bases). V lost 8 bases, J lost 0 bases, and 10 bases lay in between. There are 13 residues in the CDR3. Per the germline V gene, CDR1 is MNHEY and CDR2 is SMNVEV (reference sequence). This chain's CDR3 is CASWGQMNTEAFF. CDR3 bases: TGTGCCAGCTGGGGGCAGATGAACACTGAAGCTTTCTTT.

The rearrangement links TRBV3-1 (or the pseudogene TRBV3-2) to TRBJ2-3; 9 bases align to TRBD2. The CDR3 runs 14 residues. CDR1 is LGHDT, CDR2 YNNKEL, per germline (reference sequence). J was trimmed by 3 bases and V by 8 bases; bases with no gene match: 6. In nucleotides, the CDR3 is TGTGCCAGCGGGAGAGCGGGGGGAACAGATACGCAGTATTTT. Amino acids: CASGRAGGTDTQYF.

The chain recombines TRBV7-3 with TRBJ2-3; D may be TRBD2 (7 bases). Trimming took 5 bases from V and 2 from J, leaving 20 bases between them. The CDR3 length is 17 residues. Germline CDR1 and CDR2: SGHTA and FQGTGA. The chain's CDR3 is CASSPRGGGSVTDTQYF. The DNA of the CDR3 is TGTGCCAGCAGCCCCAGAGGGGGGGGGAGCGTCACAGATACGCAGTATTTT.

The CDR3 sequence: CASSLGLSNQPQHF. The CDR3 DNA reads TGTGCCAGCAGCCTGGGACTCAGCAATCAGCCCCAGCATTTT. The V gene is TRBV5-6, the J gene TRBJ1-5; a possible D gene is TRBD1 (5 bases). The CDR3 sequence is 14 residues long. Germline loops: CDR1 SGHDT, CDR2 YYEEEE. The V end lost 4 bases, the J end lost 1 base, and 9 bases lay between the germline ends.

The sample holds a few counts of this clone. The DNA of the CDR3 is TGTGCCAGCAGCCACGGACAGGGCCCAGCGGCCCAGCATTTT. It yields the protein CASSHGQGPAAQHF. J is TRBJ1-5 and V is TRBV3-1 (or the pseudogene TRBV3-2); 8 bases align to TRBD1. After removal of 3 bases from V and 11 bases from J, the junction contained 9 bases not matched to a gene. The CDR3 covers 14 residues. The germline CDR1 and CDR2 sequences are LGHDT and YNNKEL (reference sequence).

The CDR3 is CASSSNGASSYNEQFF. DNA of the CDR3: TGTGCCAGCAGCTCGAATGGGGCCTCGAGCTACAATGAGCAGTTCTTC. The rearrangement links TRBV3-1 (or the pseudogene TRBV3-2) to TRBJ2-1; tentatively, D is TRBD1 (5 bases). The CDR3 consists of 16 residues. CDR1 LGHDT and CDR2 YNNKEL come from the germline V gene (reference sequence). Trimming shortened V by 5 bases and J by 3 bases, and 17 bases separated the two germline ends.

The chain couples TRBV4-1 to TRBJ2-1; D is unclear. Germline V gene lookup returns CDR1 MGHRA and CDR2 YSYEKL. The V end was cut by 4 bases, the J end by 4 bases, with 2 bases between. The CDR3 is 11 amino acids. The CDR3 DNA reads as TGCGCCAGCAGCCTATACAATGAGCAGTTCTTC. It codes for CASSLYNEQFF.

The CDR3 is CASSSSGVQETQYF. As DNA, the CDR3 is TGTGCCAGCAGTTCGAGCGGGGTGCAAGAGACCCAGTACTTC. The chain has TRBV6-5 and TRBJ2-5; TRBD2 matches 7 bases. Germline V gene sequence: CDR1 MNHEY, CDR2 SVGAGI. Germline trimming cut 4 bases from V and 2 bases from J; bases unmatched to any gene: 4. The CDR3 contains 14 residues.

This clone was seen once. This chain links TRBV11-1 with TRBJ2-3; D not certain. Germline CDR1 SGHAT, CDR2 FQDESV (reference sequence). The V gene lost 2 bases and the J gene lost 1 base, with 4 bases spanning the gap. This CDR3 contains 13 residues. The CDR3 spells CASSLQGTDTQYF. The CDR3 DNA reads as TGTGCCAGCAGCTTACAGGGCACAGATACGCAGTATTTT.

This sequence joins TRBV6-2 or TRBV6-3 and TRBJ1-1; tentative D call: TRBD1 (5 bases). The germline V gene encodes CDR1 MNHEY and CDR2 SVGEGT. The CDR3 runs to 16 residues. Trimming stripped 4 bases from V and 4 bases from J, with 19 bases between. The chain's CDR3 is CASSSDIQGGGTEAFF. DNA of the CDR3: TGTGCCAGCAGTTCCGACATTCAGGGAGGTGGCACTGAAGCTTTCTTT.

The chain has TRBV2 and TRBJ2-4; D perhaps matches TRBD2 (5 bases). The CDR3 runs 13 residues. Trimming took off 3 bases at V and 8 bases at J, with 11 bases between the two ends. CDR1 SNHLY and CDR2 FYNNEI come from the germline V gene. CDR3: CASSDGVADIQYF. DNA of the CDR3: TGTGCCAGCAGTGACGGGGTTGCTGACATTCAGTACTTC.

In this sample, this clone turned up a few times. The CDR3 DNA sequence: TGTGCCAGCAGCGTAGGGGTCGGACTAGAGTCTCGGGAGCTGTTTTTT. It codes for CASSVGVGLESRELFF. The chain has TRBV9 and TRBJ2-2; 7 bases match TRBD2. CDR1 and CDR2 (germline): SGDLS, YYNGEE. The CDR3 totals 16 residues. The V gene end was trimmed by 0 bases and the J gene end by 9 bases; junction bases not matched to a gene: 11.

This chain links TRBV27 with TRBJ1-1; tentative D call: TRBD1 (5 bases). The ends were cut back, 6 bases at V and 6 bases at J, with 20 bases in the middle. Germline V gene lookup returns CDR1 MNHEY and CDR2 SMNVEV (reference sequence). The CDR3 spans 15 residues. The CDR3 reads CASSRLNGGKAEAFF. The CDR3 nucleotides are TGTGCCAGCAGCCGCCTAAACGGGGGGAAGGCTGAAGCTTTCTTT.

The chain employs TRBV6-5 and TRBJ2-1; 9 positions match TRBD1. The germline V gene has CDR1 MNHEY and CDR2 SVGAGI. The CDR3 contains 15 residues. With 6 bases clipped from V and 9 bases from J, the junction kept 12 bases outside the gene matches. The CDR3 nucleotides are TGTGCCAGCAGCCGCCCTGGACAGGGGAAGGGTGAGCAGTTCTTC. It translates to CASSRPGQGKGEQFF.

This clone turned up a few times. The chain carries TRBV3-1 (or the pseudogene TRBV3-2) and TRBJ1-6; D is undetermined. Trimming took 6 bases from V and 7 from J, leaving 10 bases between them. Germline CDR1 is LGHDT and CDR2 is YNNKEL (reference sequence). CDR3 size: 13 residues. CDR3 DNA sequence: TGTGCCAGCAGTCGAGTCGGGAATTCACCCCTCCACTTT. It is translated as CASSRVGNSPLHF.

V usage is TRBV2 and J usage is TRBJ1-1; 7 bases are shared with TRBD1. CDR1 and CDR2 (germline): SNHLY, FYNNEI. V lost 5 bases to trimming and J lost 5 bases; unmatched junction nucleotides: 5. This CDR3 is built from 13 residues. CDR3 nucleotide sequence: TGTGCCAGCAGTCGGGCAGGGGGAACTGAAGCTTTCTTT. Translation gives CASSRAGGTEAFF. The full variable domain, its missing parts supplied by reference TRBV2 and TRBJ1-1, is EPEVTQTPSHQVTQMGQEVILRCVPISNHLYFYWYRQILGQKVEFLVSFYNNEISEKSEIFDDQFSVERPDGSNFTLKIRSTKLEDSAMYFCASSRAGGTEAFFGQGTRLTVV.

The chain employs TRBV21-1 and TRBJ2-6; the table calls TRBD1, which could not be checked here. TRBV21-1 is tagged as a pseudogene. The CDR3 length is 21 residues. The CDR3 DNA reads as TGTGCCAGCAGCAAACCTGATTTCTTGGACAGCCCGAGCTCTGGGGCCAACGTCCTGACTTTC. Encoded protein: CASSKPDFLDSPSSGANVLTF.

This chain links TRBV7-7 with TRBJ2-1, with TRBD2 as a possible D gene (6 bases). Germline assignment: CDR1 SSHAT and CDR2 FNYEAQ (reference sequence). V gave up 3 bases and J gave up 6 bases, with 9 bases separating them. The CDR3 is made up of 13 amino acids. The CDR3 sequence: CASSFGTSNEQFF. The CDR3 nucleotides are TGTGCCAGCAGCTTCGGGACTTCCAATGAGCAGTTCTTC.

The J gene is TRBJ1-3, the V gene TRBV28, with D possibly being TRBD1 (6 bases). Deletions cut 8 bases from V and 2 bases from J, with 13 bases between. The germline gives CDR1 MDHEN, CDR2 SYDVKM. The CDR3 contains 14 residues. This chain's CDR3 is CASETSGAGNTIYF. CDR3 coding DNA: TGTGCCAGCGAAACCTCAGGGGCTGGAAACACCATATATTTT.

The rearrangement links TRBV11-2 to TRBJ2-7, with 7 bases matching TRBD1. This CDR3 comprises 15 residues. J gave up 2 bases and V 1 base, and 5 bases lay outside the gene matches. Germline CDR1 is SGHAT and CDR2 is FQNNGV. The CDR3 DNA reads TGTGCCAGCAGCTTAGGGGCAGGGGGTGCCTACGAGCAGTACTTC. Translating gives CASSLGAGGAYEQYF.

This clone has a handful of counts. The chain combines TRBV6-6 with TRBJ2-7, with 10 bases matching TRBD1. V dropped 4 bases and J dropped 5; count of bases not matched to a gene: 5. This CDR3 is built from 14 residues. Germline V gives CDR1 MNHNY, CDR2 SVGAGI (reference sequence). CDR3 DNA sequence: TGTGCCAGCAGTTCTGGGGACAGGGGCCACGAGCAGTACTTC. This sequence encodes CASSSGDRGHEQYF.

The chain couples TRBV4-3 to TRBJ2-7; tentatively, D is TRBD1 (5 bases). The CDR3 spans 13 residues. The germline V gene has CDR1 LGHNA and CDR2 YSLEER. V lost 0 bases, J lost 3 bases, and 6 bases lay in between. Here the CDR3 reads CASSQDRGYEQYF. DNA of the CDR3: TGCGCCAGCAGCCAAGATAGGGGCTACGAGCAGTACTTC.

The CDR3 region is CASSYSTDRVVNTEAFF. The DNA of the CDR3 is TGTGCCAGCAGTTACTCAACGGACAGGGTGGTGAACACTGAAGCTTTCTTT. The chain is built from TRBV6-2 or TRBV6-3 and TRBJ1-1; 8 nucleotides line up with TRBD1. The V segment lost 0 bases and the J segment 0 bases; nucleotides outside the gene matches: 6. In germline, CDR1 is MNHEY, CDR2 SVGEGT. The CDR3 is made up of 17 amino acids.

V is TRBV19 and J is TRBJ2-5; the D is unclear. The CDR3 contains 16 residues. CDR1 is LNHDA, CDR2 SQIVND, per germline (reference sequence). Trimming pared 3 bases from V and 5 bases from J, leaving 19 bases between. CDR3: CASSIGRLVIGETQYF. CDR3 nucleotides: TGTGCCAGTAGTATTGGTAGGCTAGTGATAGGCGAGACCCAGTACTTC. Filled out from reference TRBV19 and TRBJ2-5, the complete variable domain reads DGGITQSPKYLFRKEGQNVTLSCEQNLNHDAMYWYRQDPGQGLRLIYYSQIVNDFQKGDIAEGYSVSREKKESFPLTVTSAQKNPTAFYLCASSIGRLVIGETQYFGPGTRLLVL.

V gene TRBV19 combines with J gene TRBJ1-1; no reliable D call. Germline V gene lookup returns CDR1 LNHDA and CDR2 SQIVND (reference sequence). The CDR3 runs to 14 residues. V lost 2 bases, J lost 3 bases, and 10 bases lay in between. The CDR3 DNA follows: TGTGCCAGTAGTATACACAGTCCAGACACTGAAGCTTTCTTT. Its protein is CASSIHSPDTEAFF. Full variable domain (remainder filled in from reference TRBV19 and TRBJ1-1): DGGITQSPKYLFRKEGQNVTLSCEQNLNHDAMYWYRQDPGQGLRLIYYSQIVNDFQKGDIAEGYSVSREKKESFPLTVTSAQKNPTAFYLCASSIHSPDTEAFFGQGTRLTVV.